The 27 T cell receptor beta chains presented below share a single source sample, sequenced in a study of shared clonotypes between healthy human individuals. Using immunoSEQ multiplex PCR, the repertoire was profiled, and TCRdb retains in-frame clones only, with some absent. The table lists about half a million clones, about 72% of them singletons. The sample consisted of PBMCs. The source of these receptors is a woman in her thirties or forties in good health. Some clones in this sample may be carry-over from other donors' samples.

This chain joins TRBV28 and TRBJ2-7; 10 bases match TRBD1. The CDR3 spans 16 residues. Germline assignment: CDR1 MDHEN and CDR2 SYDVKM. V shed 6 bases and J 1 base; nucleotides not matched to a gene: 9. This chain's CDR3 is CASSSPGQGNSYEQYF. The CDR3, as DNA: TGTGCCAGCAGCTCCCCGGGACAGGGGAATTCCTACGAGCAGTACTTC.

CDR3 amino acids: CASSIDPNTGELFF. In DNA, the CDR3 is TGTGCCAGTAGTATTGACCCGAACACCGGGGAGCTGTTTTTT. The genes are TRBV19 and TRBJ2-2; no clear D. Germline V lookup: CDR1 LNHDA, CDR2 SQIVND (reference sequence). The CDR3 spans 14 residues. The V gene lost 3 bases and the J gene lost 0 bases, with 5 bases spanning the gap.

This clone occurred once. The CDR3 region is CASSSRDSGYNEQFF. The CDR3 region has the DNA TGTGCCAGCAGTTCCCGGGACAGCGGTTACAATGAGCAGTTCTTC. The V and J genes are TRBV28 and TRBJ2-1; 7 bases are a match to TRBD1. The length of the CDR3 is 15 residues. CDR1 and CDR2 from the germline V gene are MDHEN and SYDVKM. The junction had 7 bases not matched to a gene; V was cut back by 4 bases and J by 4 bases.

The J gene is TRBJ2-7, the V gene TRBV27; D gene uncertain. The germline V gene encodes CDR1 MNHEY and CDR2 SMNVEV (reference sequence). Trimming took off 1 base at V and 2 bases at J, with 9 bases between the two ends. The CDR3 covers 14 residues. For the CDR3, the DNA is TGTGCCAGCAGTTTATTGGCCAGGCCCTACGAGCAGTACTTC. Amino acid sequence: CASSLLARPYEQYF.

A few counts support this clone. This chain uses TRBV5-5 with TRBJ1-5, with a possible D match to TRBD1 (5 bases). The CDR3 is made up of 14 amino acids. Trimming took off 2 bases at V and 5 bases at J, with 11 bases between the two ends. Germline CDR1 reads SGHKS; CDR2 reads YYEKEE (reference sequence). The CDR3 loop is CASSFGQGHQPQHF. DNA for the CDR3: TGTGCCAGCAGCTTCGGGCAGGGCCATCAGCCCCAGCATTTT.

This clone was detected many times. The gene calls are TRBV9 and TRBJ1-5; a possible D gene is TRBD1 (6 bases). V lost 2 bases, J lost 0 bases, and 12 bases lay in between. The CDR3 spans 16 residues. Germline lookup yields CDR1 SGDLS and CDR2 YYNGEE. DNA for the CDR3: TGTGCCAGCAGCGTCCACAGGGTGTGTAGCAATCAGCCCCAGCATTTT. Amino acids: CASSVHRVCSNQPQHF.

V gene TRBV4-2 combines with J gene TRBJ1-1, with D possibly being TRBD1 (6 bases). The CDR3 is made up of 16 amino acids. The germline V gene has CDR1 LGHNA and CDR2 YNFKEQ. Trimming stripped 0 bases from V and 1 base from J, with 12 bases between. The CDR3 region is CASSQDWWGANTEAFF. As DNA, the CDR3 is TGTGCCAGCAGCCAAGATTGGTGGGGGGCGAACACTGAAGCTTTCTTT.

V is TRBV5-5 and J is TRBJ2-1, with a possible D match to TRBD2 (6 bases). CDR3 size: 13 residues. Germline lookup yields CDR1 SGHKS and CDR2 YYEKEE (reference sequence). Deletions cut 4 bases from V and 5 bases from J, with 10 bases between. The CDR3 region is CASSRRLDNEQFF. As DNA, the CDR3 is TGTGCCAGCAGCCGTAGACTAGACAATGAGCAGTTCTTC.

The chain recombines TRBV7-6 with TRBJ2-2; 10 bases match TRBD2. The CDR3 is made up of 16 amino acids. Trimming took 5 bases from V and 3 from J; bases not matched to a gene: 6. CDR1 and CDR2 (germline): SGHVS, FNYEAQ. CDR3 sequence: CASSIVGLADTGELFF. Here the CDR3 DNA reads TGTGCCAGCAGCATAGTTGGACTAGCGGACACCGGGGAGCTGTTTTTT.

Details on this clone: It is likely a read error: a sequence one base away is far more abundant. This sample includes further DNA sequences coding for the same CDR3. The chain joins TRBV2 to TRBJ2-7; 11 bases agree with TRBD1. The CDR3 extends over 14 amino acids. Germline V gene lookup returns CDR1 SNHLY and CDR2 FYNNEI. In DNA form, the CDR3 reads TGTGCTAGCAGTAGAACCGGGACAGGGGGCGAGCAGTACTTC. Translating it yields CASSRTGTGGEQYF.

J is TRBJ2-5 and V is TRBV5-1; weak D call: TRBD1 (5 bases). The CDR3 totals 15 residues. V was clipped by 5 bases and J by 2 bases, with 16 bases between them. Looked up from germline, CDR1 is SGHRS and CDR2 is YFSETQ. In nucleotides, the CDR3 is TGCGCCAGCAGTCAGGGCCCATCCCTACAAGAGACCCAGTACTTC. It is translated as CASSQGPSLQETQYF.

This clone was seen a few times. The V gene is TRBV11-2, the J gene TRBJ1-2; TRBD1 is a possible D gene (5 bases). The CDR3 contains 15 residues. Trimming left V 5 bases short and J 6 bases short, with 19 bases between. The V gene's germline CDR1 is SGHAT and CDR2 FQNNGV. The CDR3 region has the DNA TGTGCCAGCAGCGACTTTCCCGGGACGAGGGATGGCTACACCTTC. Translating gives CASSDFPGTRDGYTF.

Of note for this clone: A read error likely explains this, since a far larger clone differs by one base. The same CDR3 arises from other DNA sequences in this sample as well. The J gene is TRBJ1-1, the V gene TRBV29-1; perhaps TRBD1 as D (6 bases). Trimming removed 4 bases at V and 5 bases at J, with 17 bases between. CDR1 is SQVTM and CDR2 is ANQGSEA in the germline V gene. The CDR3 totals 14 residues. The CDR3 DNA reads TGCAGCGTTGCCACGGGGGCAGCGAATACTGAAGCTTTCTTT. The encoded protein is CSVATGAANTEAFF.

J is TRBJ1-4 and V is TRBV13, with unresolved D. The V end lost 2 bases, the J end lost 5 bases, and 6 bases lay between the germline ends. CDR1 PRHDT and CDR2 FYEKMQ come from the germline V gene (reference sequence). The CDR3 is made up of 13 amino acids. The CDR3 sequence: CASSLSRNEKLFF. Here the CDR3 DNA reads TGTGCCAGCAGCTTAAGCCGGAATGAAAAACTGTTTTTT.

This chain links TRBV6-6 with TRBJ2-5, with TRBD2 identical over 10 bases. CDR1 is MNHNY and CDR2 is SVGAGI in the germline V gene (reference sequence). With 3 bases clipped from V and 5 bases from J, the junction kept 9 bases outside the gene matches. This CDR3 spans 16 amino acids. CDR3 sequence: CASSYGLAGVAETQYF. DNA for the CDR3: TGTGCCAGCAGTTATGGGCTAGCGGGAGTCGCGGAGACCCAGTACTTC.

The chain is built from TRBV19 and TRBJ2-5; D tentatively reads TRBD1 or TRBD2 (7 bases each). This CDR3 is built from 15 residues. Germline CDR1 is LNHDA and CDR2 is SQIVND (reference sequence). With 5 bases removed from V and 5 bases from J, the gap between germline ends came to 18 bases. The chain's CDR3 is CASSRFQGEGETQYF. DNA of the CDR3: TGTGCCAGTAGTCGTTTCCAGGGGGAGGGTGAGACCCAGTACTTC.

For the CDR3, the DNA is TGTGCCATCAGCACCGGGACAACATACGAGCAGTACTTC. It encodes CAISTGTTYEQYF. The chain joins TRBV10-3 to TRBJ2-7; D might be TRBD1 (6 bases). The CDR3 consists of 13 residues. The V gene lost 6 bases and the J gene lost 4 bases, with 13 bases spanning the gap. Germline V gene data show CDR1 as ENHRY and CDR2 as SYGVKD.

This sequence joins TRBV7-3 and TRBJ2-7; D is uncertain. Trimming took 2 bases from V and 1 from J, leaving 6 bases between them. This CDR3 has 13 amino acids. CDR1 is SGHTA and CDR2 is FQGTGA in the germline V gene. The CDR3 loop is CASSLADSYEQYF. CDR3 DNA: TGTGCCAGCAGCTTAGCTGATTCCTACGAGCAGTACTTC.

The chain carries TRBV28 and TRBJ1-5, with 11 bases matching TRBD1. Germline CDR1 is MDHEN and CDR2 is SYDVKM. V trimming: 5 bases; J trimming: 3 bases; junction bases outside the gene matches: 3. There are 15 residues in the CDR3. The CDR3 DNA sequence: TGTGCCAGCAGTGTCGGACAGGGGGCCAATCAGCCCCAGCATTTT. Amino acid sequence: CASSVGQGANQPQHF. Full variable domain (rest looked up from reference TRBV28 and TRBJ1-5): DVKVTQSSRYLVKRTGEKVFLECVQDMDHENMFWYRQDPGLGLRLIYFSYDVKMKEKGDIPEGYSVSREKKERFSLILESASTNQTSMYLCASSVGQGANQPQHFGDGTRLSIL.

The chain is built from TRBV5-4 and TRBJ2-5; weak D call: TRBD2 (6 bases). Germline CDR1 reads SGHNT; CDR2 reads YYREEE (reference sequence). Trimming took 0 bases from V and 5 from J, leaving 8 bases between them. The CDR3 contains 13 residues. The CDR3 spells CASSLAGDETQYF. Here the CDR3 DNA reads TGTGCCAGCAGCTTGGCGGGGGATGAGACCCAGTACTTC.

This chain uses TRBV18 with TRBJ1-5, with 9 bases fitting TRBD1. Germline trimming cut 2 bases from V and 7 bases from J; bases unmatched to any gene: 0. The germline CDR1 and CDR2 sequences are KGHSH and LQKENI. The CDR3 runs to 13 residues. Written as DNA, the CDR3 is TGTGCCAGCTCACCAGACAGGGGGCAGCCCCAGCATTTT. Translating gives CASSPDRGQPQHF.

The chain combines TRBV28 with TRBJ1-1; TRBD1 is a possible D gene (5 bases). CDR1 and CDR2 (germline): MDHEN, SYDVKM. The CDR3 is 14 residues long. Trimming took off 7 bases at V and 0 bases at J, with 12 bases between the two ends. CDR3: CASTRAGLNTEAFF. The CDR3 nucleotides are TGTGCCAGCACGCGAGCGGGACTGAACACTGAAGCTTTCTTT.

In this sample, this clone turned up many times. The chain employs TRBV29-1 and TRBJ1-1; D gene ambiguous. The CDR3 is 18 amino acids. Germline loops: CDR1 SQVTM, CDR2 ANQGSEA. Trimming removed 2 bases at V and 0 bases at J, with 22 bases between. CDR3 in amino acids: CSVEPSHLVSDMNTEAFF. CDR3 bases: TGCAGCGTTGAACCTTCCCACTTGGTGTCGGATATGAACACTGAAGCTTTCTTT.

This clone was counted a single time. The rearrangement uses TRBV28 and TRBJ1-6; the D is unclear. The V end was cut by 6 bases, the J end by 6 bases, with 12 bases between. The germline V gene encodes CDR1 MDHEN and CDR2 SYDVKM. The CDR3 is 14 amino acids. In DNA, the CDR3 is TGTGCCAGCAGGGTTCGGGGTAGTAATTCACCCCTCCACTTT. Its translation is CASRVRGSNSPLHF.

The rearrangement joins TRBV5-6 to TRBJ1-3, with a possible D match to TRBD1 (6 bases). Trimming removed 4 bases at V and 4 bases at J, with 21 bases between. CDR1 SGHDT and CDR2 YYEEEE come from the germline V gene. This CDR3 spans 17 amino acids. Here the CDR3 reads CASSLRGRALRGNTIYF. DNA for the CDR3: TGTGCCAGCAGCCTCCGGGGGCGAGCCCTGAGGGGAAACACCATATATTTT.

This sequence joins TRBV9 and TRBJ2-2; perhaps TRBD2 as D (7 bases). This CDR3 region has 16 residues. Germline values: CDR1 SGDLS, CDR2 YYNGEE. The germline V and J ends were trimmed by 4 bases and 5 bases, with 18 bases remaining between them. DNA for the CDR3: TGTGCCAGCAGCACTCAACCCGGGGGGCGGACCGGGGAGCTGTTTTTT. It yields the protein CASSTQPGGRTGELFF.

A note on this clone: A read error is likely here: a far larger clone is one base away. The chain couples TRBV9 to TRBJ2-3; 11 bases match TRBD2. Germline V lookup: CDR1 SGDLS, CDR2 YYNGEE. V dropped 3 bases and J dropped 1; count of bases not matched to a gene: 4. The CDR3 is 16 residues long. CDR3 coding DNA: TGTGCCAGCAGCGAGGGACTAGCGGTTGGCACAGATACGCAGTATTTT. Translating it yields CASSEGLAVGTDTQYF.